This entry concerns a single TCR beta chain. The data were taken from a study of blood T cell repertoires in COVID-19. The germline CDR1 and CDR2 sequences are MDHEN and SYDVKM. V shed 5 bases and J shed 2 bases, with 15 bases lying between them. This CDR3 is built from 15 residues. In the authors' methods: Amplifying reference gene primers gave estimates of nucleated cell counts. The repertoire was sequenced with immunoSEQ multiplex PCR; TCRdb's copy has only in-frame clones and lacks some. V, J and clone size reflect that table, while D and trimming were determined from the DNA. This table holds about 85,000 clones, roughly 87% found once.

The receptor was isolated from a man aged 50 or older with acute or convalescent COVID-19. The chain carries TRBV28 and TRBJ2-5; a possible D gene is TRBD2 (7 bases). Sequenced material: peripheral blood. CDR3 region: CASSQTGRGQETQYF. Here the CDR3 DNA reads TGTGCCAGCAGTCAAACAGGGAGGGGACAAGAGACCCAGTACTTC.